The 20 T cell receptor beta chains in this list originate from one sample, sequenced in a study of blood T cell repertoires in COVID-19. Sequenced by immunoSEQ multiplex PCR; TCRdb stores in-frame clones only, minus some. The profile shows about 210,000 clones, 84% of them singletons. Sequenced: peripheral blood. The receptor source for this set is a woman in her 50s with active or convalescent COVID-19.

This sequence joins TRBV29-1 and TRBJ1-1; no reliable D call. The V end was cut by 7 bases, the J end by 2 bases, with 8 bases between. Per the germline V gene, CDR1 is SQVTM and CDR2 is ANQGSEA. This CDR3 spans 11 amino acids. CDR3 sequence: CSAWANTEAFF. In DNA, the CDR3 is TGCAGCGCCTGGGCCAACACTGAAGCTTTCTTT.

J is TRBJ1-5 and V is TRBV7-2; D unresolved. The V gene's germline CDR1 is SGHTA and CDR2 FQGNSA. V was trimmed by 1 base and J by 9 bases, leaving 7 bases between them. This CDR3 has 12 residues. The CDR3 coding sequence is TGTGCCAGCAGCTTAGTTCTAGGGCCCCAGCATTTT. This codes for CASSLVLGPQHF.

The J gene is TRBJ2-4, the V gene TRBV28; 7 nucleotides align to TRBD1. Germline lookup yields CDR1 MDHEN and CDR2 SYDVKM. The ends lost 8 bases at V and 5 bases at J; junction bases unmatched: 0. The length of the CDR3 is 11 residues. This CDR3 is CASGTENIQYF. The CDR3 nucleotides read TGTGCCAGCGGGACAGAAAACATTCAGTACTTC.

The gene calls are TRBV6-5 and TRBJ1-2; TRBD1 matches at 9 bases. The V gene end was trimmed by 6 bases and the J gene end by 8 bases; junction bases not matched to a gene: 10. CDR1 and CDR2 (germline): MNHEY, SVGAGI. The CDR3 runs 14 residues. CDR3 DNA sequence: TGTGCCAGCAGGAGTGGGGACAGGGTGGACGGCTACACCTTC. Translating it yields CASRSGDRVDGYTF.

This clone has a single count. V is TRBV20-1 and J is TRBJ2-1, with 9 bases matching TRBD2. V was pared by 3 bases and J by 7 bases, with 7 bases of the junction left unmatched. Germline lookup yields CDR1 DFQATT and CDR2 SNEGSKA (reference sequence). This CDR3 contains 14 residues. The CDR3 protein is CSASSGSVVNEQFF. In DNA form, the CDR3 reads TGCAGTGCTAGTAGCGGGAGCGTAGTAAATGAGCAGTTCTTC.

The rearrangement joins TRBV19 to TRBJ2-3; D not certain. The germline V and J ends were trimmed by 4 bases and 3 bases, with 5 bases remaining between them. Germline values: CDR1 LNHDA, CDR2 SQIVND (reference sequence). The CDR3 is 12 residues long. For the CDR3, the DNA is TGTGCCAGTAGTAGCCGGACAGATACGCAGTATTTT. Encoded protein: CASSSRTDTQYF.

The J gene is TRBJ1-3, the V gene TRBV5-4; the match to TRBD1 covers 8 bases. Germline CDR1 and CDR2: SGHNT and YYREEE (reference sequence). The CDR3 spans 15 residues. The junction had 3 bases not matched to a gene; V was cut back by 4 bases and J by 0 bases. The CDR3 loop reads CASSPGQVSGNTIYF. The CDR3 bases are TGTGCCAGCAGCCCGGGACAGGTCTCTGGAAACACCATATATTTT.

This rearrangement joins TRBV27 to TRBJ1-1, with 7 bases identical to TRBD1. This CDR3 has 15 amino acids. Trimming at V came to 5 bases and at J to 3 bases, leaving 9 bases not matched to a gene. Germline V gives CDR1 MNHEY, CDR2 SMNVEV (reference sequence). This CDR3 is CASSPWAGGYTEAFF. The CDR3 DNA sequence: TGTGCCAGCAGTCCTTGGGCAGGGGGATACACTGAAGCTTTCTTT.

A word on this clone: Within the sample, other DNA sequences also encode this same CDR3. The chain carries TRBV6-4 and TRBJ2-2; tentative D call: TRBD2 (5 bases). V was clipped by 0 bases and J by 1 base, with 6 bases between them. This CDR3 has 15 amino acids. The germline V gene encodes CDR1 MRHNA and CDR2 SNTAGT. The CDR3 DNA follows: TGTGCCAGCAGTGACTCGAGCGGGAACACCGGGGAGCTGTTTTTT. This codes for CASSDSSGNTGELFF.

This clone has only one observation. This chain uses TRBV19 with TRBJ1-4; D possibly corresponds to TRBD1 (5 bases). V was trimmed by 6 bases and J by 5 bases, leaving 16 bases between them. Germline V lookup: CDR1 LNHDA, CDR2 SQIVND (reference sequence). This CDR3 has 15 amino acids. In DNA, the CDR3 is TGTGCCAGTAGCGGCCGCTCCGGGGGAAATGAAAAACTGTTTTTT. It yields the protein CASSGRSGGNEKLFF.

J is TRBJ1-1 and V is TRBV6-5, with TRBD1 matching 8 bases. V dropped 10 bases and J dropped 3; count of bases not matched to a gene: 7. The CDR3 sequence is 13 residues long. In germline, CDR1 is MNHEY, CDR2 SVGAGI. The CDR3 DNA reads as TGTGCCATTCGGACAGGGCAGCACACTGAAGCTTTCTTT. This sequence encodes CAIRTGQHTEAFF.

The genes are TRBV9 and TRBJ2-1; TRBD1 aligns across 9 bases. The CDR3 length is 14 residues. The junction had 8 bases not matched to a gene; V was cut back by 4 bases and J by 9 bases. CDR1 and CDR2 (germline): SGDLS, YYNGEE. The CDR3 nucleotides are TGTGCCAGCAGCTCATCACAGGGGGCGGGTGAGCAGTTCTTC. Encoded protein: CASSSSQGAGEQFF. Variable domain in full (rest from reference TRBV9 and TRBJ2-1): DSGVTQTPKHLITATGQRVTLRCSPRSGDLSVYWYQQSLDQGLQFLIQYYNGEERAKGNILERFSAQQFPDLHSELNLSSLELGDSALYFCASSSSQGAGEQFFGPGTRLTVL.

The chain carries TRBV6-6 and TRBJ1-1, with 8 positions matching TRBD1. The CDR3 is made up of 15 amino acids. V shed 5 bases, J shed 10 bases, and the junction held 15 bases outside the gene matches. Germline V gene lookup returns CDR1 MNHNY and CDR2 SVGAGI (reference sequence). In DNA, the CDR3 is TGTGCCAGCAGTGGCCCGGGGGCAGGGGGCCCTCGAGCTTTCTTT. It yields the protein CASSGPGAGGPRAFF.

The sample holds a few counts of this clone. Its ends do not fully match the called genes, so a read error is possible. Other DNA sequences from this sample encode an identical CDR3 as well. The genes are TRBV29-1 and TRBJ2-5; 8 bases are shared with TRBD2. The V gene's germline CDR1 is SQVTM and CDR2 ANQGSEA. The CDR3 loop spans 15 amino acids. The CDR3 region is CRVDLGGGGGETQYF. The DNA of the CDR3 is TGCCGCGTTGACCTCGGGGGGGGCGGGGGGGAGACCCAGTACTTC.

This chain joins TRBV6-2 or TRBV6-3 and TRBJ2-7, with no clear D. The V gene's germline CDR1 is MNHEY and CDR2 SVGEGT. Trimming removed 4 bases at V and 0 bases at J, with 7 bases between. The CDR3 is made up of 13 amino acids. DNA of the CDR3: TGTGCCAGCAGTTTTCCCAGCTCCTACGAGCAGTACTTC. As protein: CASSFPSSYEQYF.

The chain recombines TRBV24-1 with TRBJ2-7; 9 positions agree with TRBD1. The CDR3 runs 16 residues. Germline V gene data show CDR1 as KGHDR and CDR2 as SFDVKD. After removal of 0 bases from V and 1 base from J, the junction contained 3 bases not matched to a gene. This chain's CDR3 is CATSDLAGTGSYEQYF. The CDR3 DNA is TGTGCCACCAGTGATTTGGCCGGGACAGGGTCCTACGAGCAGTACTTC.

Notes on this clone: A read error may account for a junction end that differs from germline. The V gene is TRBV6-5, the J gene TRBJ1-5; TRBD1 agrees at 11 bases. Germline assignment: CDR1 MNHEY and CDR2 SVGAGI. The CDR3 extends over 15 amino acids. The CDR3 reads CASSSGTGGVQSQHF. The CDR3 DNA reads TGTGCCAGCAGTTCCGGGACAGGGGGAGTTCAGTCCCAGCATTTT.

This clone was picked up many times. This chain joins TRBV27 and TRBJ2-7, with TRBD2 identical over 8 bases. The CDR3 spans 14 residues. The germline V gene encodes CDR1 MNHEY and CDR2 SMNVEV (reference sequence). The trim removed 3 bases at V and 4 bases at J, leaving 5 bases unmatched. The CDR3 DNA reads TGTGCCAGCAGTTTCTCGGGGGGGGAGTACGAGCAGTACTTC. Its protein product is CASSFSGGEYEQYF.

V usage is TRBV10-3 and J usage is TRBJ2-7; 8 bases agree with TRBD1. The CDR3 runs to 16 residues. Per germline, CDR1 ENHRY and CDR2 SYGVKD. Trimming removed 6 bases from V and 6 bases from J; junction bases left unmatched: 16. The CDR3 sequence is CAISRGQGSESLEQYF. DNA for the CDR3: TGTGCCATCAGCCGAGGACAGGGTTCGGAATCTCTCGAGCAGTACTTC.

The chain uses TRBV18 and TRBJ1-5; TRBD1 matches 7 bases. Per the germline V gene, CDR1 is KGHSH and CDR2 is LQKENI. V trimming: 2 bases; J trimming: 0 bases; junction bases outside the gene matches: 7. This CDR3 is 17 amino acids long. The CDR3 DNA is TGTGCCAGCTCACCAAACCGGGACAGACATAGCAATCAGCCCCAGCATTTT. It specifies CASSPNRDRHSNQPQHF.